These 25 T cell receptor beta chains share one sample of origin, sequenced in a study of Ad26.COV2.S vaccination and SARS-CoV-2 variants. The table came from immunoSEQ multiplex PCR; TCRdb's copy has only in-frame clones and leaves some out. This table has roughly 680,000 clones, approximately 88% appearing once. Treatment meaning: roughly 19 received Ad26.COV2.S at low or high dose, single or two shots; roughly five received placebo; per-sample allocation not given. It was on day 63 after the first vaccine or placebo injection that samples were taken. The specimen was peripheral blood, collected in a trial of Ad26.COV2.S vaccine versus placebo. Every receptor here comes from a person aged 18-65 years who received the Ad26.COV2.S COVID-19 vaccine or a placebo.

The rearrangement uses TRBV3-1 (or the pseudogene TRBV3-2) and TRBJ2-3; 12 nucleotides line up with TRBD2. This CDR3 comprises 15 residues. With V trimmed by 1 base and J by 6 bases, 2 bases remained unmatched. In germline, CDR1 is LGHDT, CDR2 YNNKEL (reference sequence). As DNA, the CDR3 is TGTGCCAGCAGCCAAGGTACTAGCGGGAGGGATACGCAGTATTTT. Translation: CASSQGTSGRDTQYF.

V is TRBV18 and J is TRBJ1-1, with a possible D match to TRBD1 (5 bases). The germline V and J ends were trimmed by 2 bases and 7 bases, with 11 bases remaining between them. The CDR3 covers 13 residues. CDR1 KGHSH and CDR2 LQKENI come from the germline V gene. The CDR3 spells CASSPSRGGEAFF. In DNA form, the CDR3 reads TGTGCCAGCTCACCATCTAGGGGCGGTGAAGCTTTCTTT.

The rearrangement joins TRBV7-2 to TRBJ2-3; no reliable D call. Trimming pared 7 bases from V and 3 bases from J, leaving 8 bases between. Per germline, CDR1 SGHTA and CDR2 FQGNSA. The CDR3 is 12 amino acids. CDR3: CASIAATDTQYF. DNA of the CDR3: TGTGCCAGCATCGCGGCGACAGATACGCAGTATTTT. Complete variable domain (other parts from reference TRBV7-2 and TRBJ2-3): GAGVSQSPSNKVTEKGKDVELRCDPISGHTALYWYRQSLGQGLEFLIYFQGNSAPDKSGLPSDRFSAERTGGSVSTLTIQRTQQEDSAVYLCASIAATDTQYFGPGTRLTVL.

This clone appeared once. The J gene is TRBJ1-1, the V gene TRBV4-1; D uncertain. There are 14 residues in the CDR3. The germline CDR1 and CDR2 sequences are MGHRA and YSYEKL. V gave up 1 base and J gave up 11 bases, with 17 bases separating them. Here the CDR3 reads CASSQGENLPGAFF. CDR3 nucleotides: TGCGCCAGCAGCCAAGGAGAAAATCTCCCCGGGGCTTTCTTT.

V and J are TRBV10-1 and TRBJ1-5, with D uncertain. This CDR3 spans 13 amino acids. CDR1 is WNHNN, CDR2 SYGVQD, per germline (reference sequence). V dropped 1 base and J dropped 7 bases, with 8 bases sitting between them. Written as DNA, the CDR3 is TGCGCCAGCAGTGAGTTCCTGTGGCAGCCCCAGCATTTT. It translates to CASSEFLWQPQHF.

The chain carries TRBV7-9 and TRBJ2-1; 7 bases fit TRBD2. CDR3 size: 15 residues. Germline values: CDR1 SEHNR, CDR2 FQNEAQ (reference sequence). Trimming removed 6 bases from V and 8 bases from J; junction bases left unmatched: 13. CDR3 in amino acids: CASSPPWGGRYEQFF. The DNA of the CDR3 is TGTGCCAGCAGTCCCCCCTGGGGCGGGAGATATGAGCAGTTCTTC.

This chain joins TRBV7-9 and TRBJ1-1; D gene unclear. This CDR3 spans 12 amino acids. Germline CDR1 is SEHNR and CDR2 is FQNEAQ (reference sequence). V was shortened by 3 bases and J by 8 bases, with 10 bases between the two germline ends. The DNA for the CDR3 is TGTGCCAGCAGCTTCGGTTTAGTCGAAGCTTTCTTT. It encodes CASSFGLVEAFF.

CDR3 in amino acids: CSVETWEDTIYF. The CDR3 nucleotides are TGCAGCGTCGAGACATGGGAGGACACCATATATTTT. The chain employs TRBV29-1 and TRBJ1-3; D uncertain. Germline values: CDR1 SQVTM, CDR2 ANQGSEA. The CDR3 spans 12 residues. Trimming shortened V by 6 bases and J by 8 bases, and 14 bases separated the two germline ends.

The genes are TRBV3-1 (or the pseudogene TRBV3-2) and TRBJ2-7; 7 nucleotides align to TRBD1. The ends lost 0 bases at V and 2 bases at J; junction bases unmatched: 10. Germline V gene data show CDR1 as LGHDT and CDR2 as YNNKEL (reference sequence). The length of the CDR3 is 17 residues. CDR3 nucleotides: TGTGCCAGCAGCCAAGAAGAAGGCAGGGGGACACCCTACGAGCAGTACTTC. Its protein is CASSQEEGRGTPYEQYF.

The J gene is TRBJ1-4, the V gene TRBV3-1 (or the pseudogene TRBV3-2); weak D call: TRBD1 (5 bases). There are 16 residues in the CDR3. Looked up from germline, CDR1 is LGHDT and CDR2 is YNNKEL (reference sequence). V lost 1 base, J lost 4 bases, and 13 bases lay in between. CDR3 DNA: TGTGCCAGCAGCCAAGGGAGACAGTTTGGTAATGAAAAACTGTTTTTT. Translating it yields CASSQGRQFGNEKLFF.

A few counts support this clone. CDR3 region: CASSEDRAPYEQYF. CDR3 sequence (DNA): TGTGCCAGCTCAGAGGACAGGGCCCCCTACGAGCAGTACTTC. The chain employs TRBV18 and TRBJ2-7, with 8 bases that match TRBD1. This CDR3 spans 14 amino acids. Looked up from germline, CDR1 is KGHSH and CDR2 is LQKENI. The J segment lost 2 bases and the V segment lost 5 bases, leaving 5 bases of the junction unmatched.

This rearrangement joins TRBV4-2 to TRBJ2-7; the D gene is possibly TRBD1 (5 bases). The CDR3 has 14 residues. V was shortened by 0 bases and J by 9 bases, with 15 bases between the two germline ends. Germline lookup yields CDR1 LGHNA and CDR2 YNFKEQ. The CDR3 DNA is TGTGCCAGCAGCCAAGACGATACAGGACCTTGGCAGTACTTC. Amino acid sequence: CASSQDDTGPWQYF.

This clone has just one count. The rearrangement uses TRBV24-1 and TRBJ1-2; D perhaps matches TRBD1 (5 bases). Germline V CDR1 and CDR2: KGHDR, SFDVKD. V was trimmed by 3 bases and J by 5 bases, leaving 18 bases between them. CDR3 length equals 16 residues. As DNA, the CDR3 is TGTGCCACCAGTGATCCAGGATCCACCTGGGGGTATGGCTACACCTTC. Encoded protein: CATSDPGSTWGYGYTF.

The chain couples TRBV19 to TRBJ2-6; 10 bases match TRBD1. The CDR3 is made up of 17 amino acids. Trimming removed 6 bases from V and 4 bases from J; junction bases left unmatched: 9. Germline V CDR1 and CDR2: LNHDA, SQIVND (reference sequence). The CDR3 loop is CASRRDRGSRGANVLTF. The DNA for the CDR3 is TGTGCCAGTAGGAGGGACAGGGGAAGTCGCGGGGCCAACGTCCTGACTTTC.

The rearrangement joins TRBV5-5 to TRBJ1-5, with a possible D match to TRBD1 (6 bases). The germline gives CDR1 SGHKS, CDR2 YYEKEE (reference sequence). The CDR3 has 15 residues. Trimming removed 3 bases at V and 3 bases at J, with 13 bases between. For the CDR3, the DNA is TGTGCCAGCAGCTCGGACAGATGGGTCAATCAGCCCCAGCATTTT. Its translation is CASSSDRWVNQPQHF.

The J gene is TRBJ1-4, the V gene TRBV4-1; D ambiguous. Trimming removed 2 bases at V and 4 bases at J, with 14 bases between. Looked up from germline, CDR1 is MGHRA and CDR2 is YSYEKL. This CDR3 region has 16 residues. CDR3 sequence: CASSQNPAAGNEKLFF. CDR3 coding DNA: TGCGCCAGCAGCCAAAACCCGGCGGCTGGTAATGAAAAACTGTTTTTT.

This rearrangement joins TRBV5-1 to TRBJ1-4, with TRBD1 as a possible D gene (5 bases). The CDR3 consists of 14 residues. Germline CDR1 SGHRS, CDR2 YFSETQ. V was trimmed by 5 bases and J by 4 bases, leaving 12 bases between them. In DNA, the CDR3 is TGCGCCAGCAGTACAGGATTAATTAATGAAAAACTGTTTTTT. This sequence encodes CASSTGLINEKLFF.

This chain connects TRBV18 to TRBJ2-2; the match to TRBD1 covers 8 bases. CDR3 length equals 17 residues. Looked up from germline, CDR1 is KGHSH and CDR2 is LQKENI. Unmatched junction bases numbered 9, after V lost 2 bases and J lost 4 bases. In nucleotides, the CDR3 is TGTGCCAGCTCACCAACTGACAGGGGACGCGGCACCGGGGAGCTGTTTTTT. It specifies CASSPTDRGRGTGELFF.

V usage is TRBV5-5 and J usage is TRBJ2-7; tentatively, D is TRBD1 (6 bases). Germline V gene sequence: CDR1 SGHKS, CDR2 YYEKEE (reference sequence). The CDR3 is 16 residues long. V was cut by 0 bases and J by 2 bases, with 15 bases left in between. The CDR3 is CASSLDGRGFPYEQYF. The CDR3 DNA follows: TGTGCCAGCAGCTTGGATGGCAGGGGTTTCCCCTACGAGCAGTACTTC.

The chain joins TRBV27 to TRBJ2-7, with D hard to call. CDR3 size: 15 residues. Germline V gene sequence: CDR1 MNHEY, CDR2 SMNVEV (reference sequence). V lost 0 bases and J 2 bases, leaving 11 bases between the germline ends. CDR3 protein: CASSLSQQPAYEQYF. The CDR3 nucleotides are TGTGCCAGCAGTTTATCGCAACAACCTGCCTACGAGCAGTACTTC.

The chain links TRBV7-9 to TRBJ1-6, with a weak D call TRBD1 (6 bases). Germline V CDR1 and CDR2: SEHNR, FQNEAQ (reference sequence). The germline V and J ends were trimmed by 7 bases and 6 bases, with 19 bases remaining between them. This CDR3 contains 16 residues. The CDR3, as DNA: TGTGCCAGCACCCCTGCGGCGTGGGGGCCTAATTCACCCCTCCACTTT. Amino acid sequence: CASTPAAWGPNSPLHF.

The CDR3 DNA reads TGTGCCAGCGCTACAGGGTATGGCTACACCTTC. Protein sequence: CASATGYGYTF. This chain links TRBV19 with TRBJ1-2; TRBD1 is a possible D gene (6 bases). Germline V gene lookup returns CDR1 LNHDA and CDR2 SQIVND (reference sequence). Trimming cost V 9 bases and J 5 bases, with 10 bases left between them. The CDR3 is 11 amino acids.

V usage is TRBV3-1 (or the pseudogene TRBV3-2) and J usage is TRBJ2-7; TRBD1 matches 9 bases. The germline gives CDR1 LGHDT, CDR2 YNNKEL (reference sequence). This CDR3 region has 15 residues. V trimming: 9 bases; J trimming: 2 bases; junction bases outside the gene matches: 11. The CDR3 spells CARGDRATLPYEQYF. The CDR3 DNA is TGTGCCAGAGGGGACAGGGCTACCCTCCCCTACGAGCAGTACTTC.

CDR3 residues: CASSVRAGSETQYF. For the CDR3, the DNA is TGTGCCAGCAGCGTACGAGCGGGGAGTGAGACCCAGTACTTC. This chain connects TRBV9 to TRBJ2-5, with 7 bases identical to TRBD2. This CDR3 has 14 residues. CDR1 is SGDLS and CDR2 is YYNGEE in the germline V gene. V shed 1 base, J shed 5 bases, and the junction held 5 bases outside the gene matches.

The rearrangement joins TRBV2 to TRBJ2-5; D may be TRBD2 (7 bases). The germline gives CDR1 SNHLY, CDR2 FYNNEI. The V gene lost 7 bases and the J gene lost 5 bases, with 17 bases spanning the gap. This CDR3 region has 14 residues. The CDR3 nucleotides are TGTGCCAGCAAGTTGACGGGGGGCGGCGAGACCCAGTACTTC. This translates into CASKLTGGGETQYF. Drawing the rest from reference TRBV2 and TRBJ2-5, the complete variable domain is EPEVTQTPSHQVTQMGQEVILRCVPISNHLYFYWYRQILGQKVEFLVSFYNNEISEKSEIFDDQFSVERPDGSNFTLKIRSTKLEDSAMYFCASKLTGGGETQYFGPGTRLLVL.